This T cell receptor beta chain was recorded in a study of early T cells in non-severe SARS-CoV-2 infection. Background on the study: The sequenced material was bulk RNA from unsorted whole blood, and its chains were unpaired.

Germline V gives CDR1 SGHTA, CDR2 FQGTGA. The CDR3 extends over 13 amino acids. Each CDR3 protein gets one entry after TCRdb re-called the 5' RACE reads with MiXCR. Of tens of thousands of distinct CDR3 sequences in the sample, roughly 4.1% were seen once. The table lists this clonotype with many counts. Mismatch with germline at one junction end may stem from a read error. What was sequenced was whole blood. The source of this sequence is an adult who was a healthcare worker with PCR-confirmed SARS-CoV-2 infection or an uninfected control (not recorded which). The chain has TRBV7-3 and TRBJ2-3; 12 bases align to TRBD2. Here the CDR3 DNA reads TGTGCCAGCAGCCCTGGACTAGCGGGACGACGGGTTTTT. This encodes CASSPGLAGRRVF.